These 10 T cell receptor beta chains were sequenced from one sample in a study of CD8+CD57+ T cells in acquired aplastic anemia. The template used for profiling TCR beta VDJ and CDR3 was genomic DNA. TCRdb reprocessed the reads via MiXCR and lists one record per CDR3 protein. Among about 160,000 distinct CDR3 sequences, approximately 40% were seen once, and the ten largest hold around 0.96%. Sequencing used sorted CD4+, CD8+, or CD8+CD57+ T cells (not recorded which) from PBMCs. The receptors originated from a human donor in good health.

This clonotype was detected ten times or more. The genes are TRBV5-1 and TRBJ1-3, with a weak D call TRBD1 (6 bases). The CDR3 spans 15 residues. CDR1 is SGHRS and CDR2 is YFSETQ in the germline V gene. V was pared by 0 bases and J by 3 bases, with 10 bases between. The CDR3 region is CASSLDPGVGNTIYF. The CDR3 bases are TGCGCCAGCAGCTTGGATCCAGGGGTTGGAAACACCATATATTTT.

The chain combines TRBV2 with TRBJ2-5, with 10 bases aligning to TRBD1. J lost 5 bases, V lost 6 bases, and 9 bases had no gene match. Per germline, CDR1 SNHLY and CDR2 FYNNEI. This CDR3 has 15 residues. Here the CDR3 reads CASRVRQGARETQYF. In nucleotides, the CDR3 is TGTGCCAGCAGAGTTAGACAGGGGGCTAGGGAGACCCAGTACTTC.

This clonotype was seen only once. The chain has TRBV20-1 and TRBJ2-7, with D possibly called TRBD1 or TRBD2 (6 bases each). The CDR3 totals 13 residues. Germline V lookup: CDR1 DFQATT, CDR2 SNEGSKA (reference sequence). The V and J ends lost 6 bases and 7 bases respectively, with 19 bases between them. CDR3 region: CSAYKGGVGEQYF. In nucleotides, the CDR3 is TGCAGTGCCTATAAGGGGGGAGTAGGGGAGCAGTACTTC.

V is TRBV19 and J is TRBJ1-5; 8 nucleotides line up with TRBD1. CDR1 and CDR2 from the germline V gene are LNHDA and SQIVND (reference sequence). The CDR3 is 15 amino acids. Trimming took 4 bases from V and 4 from J; bases not matched to a gene: 6. Written as DNA, the CDR3 is TGTGCCAGTAGTAACTGGGACAGGACGAATCAGCCCCAGCATTTT. Residues: CASSNWDRTNQPQHF.

The rearrangement joins TRBV19 to TRBJ2-3, with TRBD2 matching 8 bases. Germline lookup yields CDR1 LNHDA and CDR2 SQIVND (reference sequence). CDR3 length equals 13 residues. V lost 6 bases, J lost 4 bases, and 3 bases stayed unmatched. CDR3 amino acids: CASSGLAPDTQYF. For the CDR3, the DNA is TGTGCCAGTAGCGGACTAGCCCCAGATACGCAGTATTTT.

About this clonotype itself: In this CDR3 the conserved last residue, phenylalanine or tryptophan, is missing, so a read error is likely. The gene calls are TRBV25-1 and TRBJ1-1; D is perhaps TRBD1 (6 bases). Germline V lookup: CDR1 MGHDK, CDR2 SYGVNS. The CDR3 contains 14 residues. Trimming pared 8 bases from V and 4 bases from J, leaving 17 bases between. The CDR3 sequence: CASRDTGSTTEAFS. For the CDR3, the DNA is TGTGCCAGCCGGGACACTGGAAGTACCACTGAAGCTTTCTCT.

This clonotype was found a few times. CDR3 DNA sequence: TGTGCCAGCAGTTACCGGACAGATACCGGGGAGCTGTTTTTT. Translated: CASSYRTDTGELFF. V is TRBV6-5 and J is TRBJ2-2, with D possibly TRBD1 on 6 matching bases. This CDR3 has 14 amino acids. Trimming took off 2 bases at V and 5 bases at J, with 9 bases between the two ends. CDR1 is MNHEY, CDR2 SVGAGI, per germline.

The V and J genes are TRBV25-1 and TRBJ2-3, with D unresolved. CDR3 length: 13 amino acids. Germline V gives CDR1 MGHDK, CDR2 SYGVNS. V dropped 5 bases and J dropped 6 bases, with 12 bases sitting between them. CDR3 in DNA: TGTGCCAGCAGTTACTCGAGAATGGATACGCAGTATTTT. Its translation is CASSYSRMDTQYF.

The chain recombines TRBV29-1 with TRBJ1-1; tentative D call: TRBD1 (5 bases). Germline V gene data show CDR1 as SQVTM and CDR2 as ANQGSEA. V gave up 7 bases and J gave up 5 bases, with 17 bases separating them. The CDR3 is 13 amino acids. The CDR3 sequence: CSERTQGRTEAFF. As DNA, the CDR3 is TGCAGCGAGAGAACTCAGGGAAGGACTGAAGCTTTCTTT.

This clonotype was counted a few times. V is TRBV25-1 and J is TRBJ1-1; D gene unclear. V shed 1 base and J shed 4 bases, with 13 bases lying between them. In germline, CDR1 is MGHDK, CDR2 SYGVNS. The CDR3 length is 15 residues. The CDR3 sequence: CASSESNRLGTEAFF. CDR3 bases: TGTGCCAGCAGTGAATCCAACAGATTGGGCACTGAAGCTTTCTTT. Together with reference TRBV25-1 and TRBJ1-1, the CDR3 gives the full variable domain: EADIYQTPRYLVIGTGKKITLECSQTMGHDKMYWYQQDPGMELHLIHYSYGVNSTEKGDLSSESTVSRIRTEHFPLTLESARPSHTSQYLCASSESNRLGTEAFFGQGTRLTVV.